These T cell receptor beta chains were read from a single sample in a study of blood T cell repertoires in COVID-19. TCRdb's copy holds only in-frame clones and misses some; the assay was immunoSEQ multiplex PCR. Among about 330,000 clones listed, 92% were seen once. Sequencing was done on a sample of PBMCs or T cells enriched from blood (not recorded which). The receptor set was obtained from a woman aged 25 to 39 who had recovered from COVID-19. Each CDR3 is given with its conserved first and last residue. D genes are given only for firm matches. Where a row states a size, it is once, few, many or the class of an expanded clone; other rows omit it.

>TRBJ2-3|.|once|TRBV21-1
TGTGCCAGCAGCAAAGCGCTTTGGGGGAGGGCTGCCCGGGATACGCAGTATTTT
CASSKALWGRAARDTQYF
>TRBJ1-5|TRBD1|.|TRBV7-2
TGTGCCAGCAGGGAACGACAGGGCCTCAATCAGCCCCAGCATTTT
CASRERQGLNQPQHF
>TRBJ1-2|.|.|TRBV28
TGTGCCAGCAGGAAGCAGGTTAACTATGGCTACACCTTC
CASRKQVNYGYTF
>TRBJ2-3|.|.|TRBV7-2
TGTGCCAGCAGCCAACAGGGGACTCCCACAGATACGCAGTATTTT
CASSQQGTPTDTQYF
>TRBJ2-3|TRBD2|.|TRBV7-2
TGTGCCAGCAGCTTATACCTAGCGGGGAGCACAGATACGCAGTATTTT
CASSLYLAGSTDTQYF
>TRBJ1-5|.|.|TRBV28
TGTGCCACCTTCCGATTTCCTACCCAGCCCCAGCATTTT
CATFRFPTQPQHF
>TRBJ1-3|.|.|TRBV28
TGTGCCAGCAGTTCCGGTGCAGGGACTTACTCTGGAAACACCATATATTTT
CASSSGAGTYSGNTIYF
>TRBJ2-3|.|.|TRBV19
TGTGCCAGTAGTATTCGAGGTGTCGATACGCAGTATTTT
CASSIRGVDTQYF
>TRBJ1-1|TRBD1|.|TRBV4-1
TGCGCCAGCAGCCCCGGGACAGGGGACAGCACTGAAGCTTTCTTT
CASSPGTGDSTEAFF
>TRBJ1-1|.|.|TRBV28
TGTGCCAGCAGTCCCTCTGAGGCCACTGAAGCTTTCTTT
CASSPSEATEAFF
>TRBJ2-7|.|.|TRBV27
TGTGCCAGCAGACTAACCCAGACTGCGAGCTCCTACGAGCAGTACTTC
CASRLTQTASSYEQYF
>TRBJ2-7|.|.|TRBV30
TGTGCCTGGAGTCATACAGGGTCGTCCTACGAGCAGTACTTC
CAWSHTGSSYEQYF
>TRBJ1-5|TRBD1|.|TRBV29-1
TGCACTCACGGCAGCATGACCCAGGGGGCTAGCAATCAGCCCCAGCATTTT
CTHGSMTQGASNQPQHF
>TRBJ1-2|.|.|TRBV7-3
TGTGCCAGCAGCGGCGGACCAGGGGTCCATGGCTACACCTTC
CASSGGPGVHGYTF
>TRBJ1-3|.|.|TRBV4-1
TGCGCCAGCAGCCAAGAAACTTTTTCCCCGCCGGACACCATATATTTT
CASSQETFSPPDTIYF
>TRBJ2-2|.|.|TRBV7-3
TGTGCCAGCAGGAGACAGGAAAACACCGGGGAGCTGTTTTTT
CASRRQENTGELFF
>TRBJ2-7|.|.|TRBV28
TGTGCCAGCACGGGGGTCCTCTCCTACGAGCAGTACTTC
CASTGVLSYEQYF
>TRBJ1-3|.|.|TRBV28
TGTGCCAGCAGTCCCGCGGGGGGGGCGGAATTTAGATCTGGAAACACCATATATTTT
CASSPAGGAEFRSGNTIYF
>TRBJ1-4|TRBD1|.|TRBV6-5
TGTGCCAGCAGCAAAACAGGGGGAATACGGGAAAAACTGTTTTTT
CASSKTGGIREKLFF
>TRBJ2-7|TRBD1|.|TRBV27
TGTGCCAGCAGTTCGGGACAGGCAGGCTACGAGCAGTACTTC
CASSSGQAGYEQYF
>TRBJ2-7|.|.|TRBV21-1
TGTGCCAGCAGCCCCGATTCAGACAGGGGAACTTTTGGGGAGCAGTACTTC
CASSPDSDRGTFGEQYF
>TRBJ1-1|.|.|TRBV14
TGTGCCAGCAGCACATACGGGTCTCCCACTGAAGCTTTCTTT
CASSTYGSPTEAFF
>TRBJ1-2|TRBD1|.|TRBV29-1
TGCAGCGTTCGACAGGGGGCGAGTGGTGGCTACACCTTC
CSVRQGASGGYTF
>TRBJ2-2|.|few|TRBV7-9
TGTGCCAGCAGCGCGAGAAACACCGGGGAGCTGTTTTTT
CASSARNTGELFF
>TRBJ1-2|.|.|TRBV28
TGTGCCAGCAGTTTGGGGGCTGACTATGGCTACACCTTC
CASSLGADYGYTF
>TRBJ1-2|.|.|TRBV30
TGTGCCTGGAGTGTACGAGGGCAGAACTATGGCTACACCTTC
CAWSVRGQNYGYTF
>TRBJ2-1|TRBD1|.|TRBV5-4
TGTGCCAGCAGCTTGGGGACAGGGAATGAGCAGTTCTTC
CASSLGTGNEQFF
>TRBJ1-1|.|.|TRBV12-3/TRBV12-4
TGTGCCAGCAGTTTAGGCGGCCGCACTGAAGCTTTCTTT
CASSLGGRTEAFF
>TRBJ1-1|.|.|TRBV14
TGTGCCAGCAGCCCCACTGGGGGGGGGCTGAACACTGAAGCTTTCTTT
CASSPTGGGLNTEAFF
>TRBJ1-1|TRBD1|.|TRBV24-1
TGTGCCACCAGGGGGACAGGGAACACTGAAGCTTTCTTT
CATRGTGNTEAFF
>TRBJ2-5|.|.|TRBV11-2
TGTGCCAGCAGCGACGACAGAAAAGAGACCCAGTACTTC
CASSDDRKETQYF
>TRBJ2-3|TRBD1|.|TRBV5-4
TGTGCCAGCAGCTTGGAGTACGCGACAGGGGTCACAGATACGCAGTATTTT
CASSLEYATGVTDTQYF
>TRBJ2-7|TRBD1|.|TRBV7-3
TGTGCCAGCAGCCCCAGACAGGGTTCCAACGAGCAGTACTTC
CASSPRQGSNEQYF
>TRBJ1-1|.|.|TRBV5-6
TGTGCCAGCAGCTTGGGCAGGGGTGTCACTGAAGCTTTCTTT
CASSLGRGVTEAFF
>TRBJ1-2|TRBD1|many|TRBV4-1
TGCGCCAGCAGCCAAGGCGGAAGGGGGCGGAATAACTATGGCTACACCTTC
CASSQGGRGRNNYGYTF
>TRBJ2-3|.|.|TRBV7-3
TGTGCCAGCAGCTTAGCGGCCACAACCACAGATACGCAGTATTTT
CASSLAATTTDTQYF
>TRBJ1-2|TRBD1|.|TRBV9
TGTGCCAGCAGTGGAACCTCCGGGACAGGGGGGCGAGGTGGCTACACCTTC
CASSGTSGTGGRGGYTF
>TRBJ2-1|TRBD2|.|TRBV4-1
TGCGCCAGCAGCCAAGAAGGGACTACCTACAATGAGCAGTTCTTC
CASSQEGTTYNEQFF
>TRBJ1-1|.|.|TRBV4-1
TGCGCCAGCAGCCAAGGGGTCAGGCCGAACACTGAAGCTTTCTTT
CASSQGVRPNTEAFF
>TRBJ2-6|TRBD1|.|TRBV30
TGTGCCTGGAATACAGGGGCTGGGGCCAACGTCCTGACTTTC
CAWNTGAGANVLTF
>TRBJ2-7|TRBD1|once|TRBV19
TGTGCCAGTAGTATCCAGGGGGCCAACGAGCAGTACTTC
CASSIQGANEQYF
>TRBJ1-5|TRBD1|.|TRBV27
TGTGCCAGCAGTTTAGCGGGACAGGGGAATCAGCCCCAGCATTTT
CASSLAGQGNQPQHF
>TRBJ2-7|.|.|TRBV12-3/TRBV12-4
TGTGCCAGCACCCTCCAGACCTCCGGGGGGCAGTACTTC
CASTLQTSGGQYF
>TRBJ2-7|TRBD2|.|TRBV27
TGTGCCAGCGGAGGCGGGCTAGCGGACCACGAGCAGTACTTC
CASGGGLADHEQYF
>TRBJ2-7|TRBD2|.|TRBV6-5
TGTGCCAGCAGTTTTAGCGGGGCAAGCTCCTACGAGCAGTACTTC
CASSFSGASSYEQYF
>TRBJ2-1|TRBD2|.|TRBV7-2
TGTGCCAGCAGCTTAGGGTGGAGTAGCGGGACCGATGAGCAGTTCTTC
CASSLGWSSGTDEQFF
>TRBJ1-5|.|.|TRBV28
TGTGCCAGCAGCATCCGGGACTTAGGTTCTCAGCCCCAGCATTTT
CASSIRDLGSQPQHF
>TRBJ2-1|.|.|TRBV19
TGTGCCAGTAGTATAGATACGGTCCAGGGCTACAATGAGCAGTTCTTC
CASSIDTVQGYNEQFF
>TRBJ2-2|.|.|TRBV28
TGTGCCAGCAGTTTAGCGGGCCACGGGGACGGGGAGCTGTTTTTT
CASSLAGHGDGELFF
>TRBJ1-3|.|.|TRBV2
TGTGCCAGCAGTGAGCAGGGAAACACCATATATTTT
CASSEQGNTIYF
>TRBJ2-3|TRBD1|.|TRBV19
TGTGCCAGTAGCCCGGGACAGGGGGCCTCAGATACGCAGTATTTT
CASSPGQGASDTQYF
>TRBJ1-5|.|.|TRBV28
TGTGCCAGCAGTTTAGGGGGGAACAATCAGCCCCAGCATTTT
CASSLGGNNQPQHF
>TRBJ2-7|TRBD2|.|TRBV4-2
TGTGCCAGCAGCCATGAAGCGGGAGGATCCTACGAGCAGTACTTC
CASSHEAGGSYEQYF
>TRBJ2-7|.|.|TRBV4-2
TGTGCCAGCAGCCAATTGGTCTCTGGGGGGTACGAGCAGTACTTC
CASSQLVSGGYEQYF
>TRBJ2-1|TRBD2|.|TRBV28
TGTGCCAGCAGTTCCCACAGGACTAGCGGGTGGAATGAGCAGTTCTTC
CASSSHRTSGWNEQFF
>TRBJ2-7|TRBD2|.|TRBV3-1/TRBV3-2
TGTGCCAGCAGCTCGCGACTAGCGGGAGCAAGAGAGCAGTACTTC
CASSSRLAGAREQYF
>TRBJ2-7|.|.|TRBV5-8
TGTGCCAGCAGCTTGGCCGGTTCTGGCTACGAGCAGTACTTC
CASSLAGSGYEQYF